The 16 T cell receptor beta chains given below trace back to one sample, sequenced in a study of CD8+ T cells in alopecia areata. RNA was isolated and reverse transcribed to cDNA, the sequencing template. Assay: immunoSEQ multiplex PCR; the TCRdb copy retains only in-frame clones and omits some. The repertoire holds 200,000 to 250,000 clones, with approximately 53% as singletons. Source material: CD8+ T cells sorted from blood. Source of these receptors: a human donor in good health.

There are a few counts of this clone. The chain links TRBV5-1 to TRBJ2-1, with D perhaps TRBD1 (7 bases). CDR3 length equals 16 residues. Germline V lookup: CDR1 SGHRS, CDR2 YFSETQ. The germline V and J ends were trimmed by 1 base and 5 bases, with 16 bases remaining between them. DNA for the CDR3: TGCGCCAGCAGCTTGTCCCAGGGGGGCATCCACAATGAGCAGTTCTTC. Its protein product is CASSLSQGGIHNEQFF.

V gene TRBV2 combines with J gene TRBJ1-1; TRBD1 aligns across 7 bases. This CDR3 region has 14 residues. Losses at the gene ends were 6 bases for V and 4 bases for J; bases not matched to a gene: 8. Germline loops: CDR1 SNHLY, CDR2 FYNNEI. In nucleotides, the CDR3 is TGTGCCAGCAGGGATACAGGGGAGGTCACTGAAGCTTTCTTT. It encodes CASRDTGEVTEAFF.

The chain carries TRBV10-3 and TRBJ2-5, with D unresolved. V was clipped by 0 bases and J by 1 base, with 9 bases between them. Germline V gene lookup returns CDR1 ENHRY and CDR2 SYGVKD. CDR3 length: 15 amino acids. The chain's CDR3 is CAISESWRFQETQYF. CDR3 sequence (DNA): TGTGCCATCAGTGAGTCCTGGAGATTCCAAGAGACCCAGTACTTC.

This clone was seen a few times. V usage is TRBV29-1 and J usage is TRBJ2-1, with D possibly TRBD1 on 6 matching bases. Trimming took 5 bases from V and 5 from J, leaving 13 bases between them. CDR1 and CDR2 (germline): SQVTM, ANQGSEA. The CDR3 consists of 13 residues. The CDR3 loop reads CSVQGPTNNEQFF. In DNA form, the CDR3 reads TGCAGCGTTCAGGGGCCCACCAACAATGAGCAGTTCTTC.

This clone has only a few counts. The CDR3 sequence: CASRPDGNYGYTF. The CDR3 coding sequence is TGCGCCAGCAGACCGGACGGGAACTATGGCTACACCTTC. The rearrangement uses TRBV5-1 and TRBJ1-2, with unresolved D. CDR3 length: 13 residues. Trimming removed 5 bases from V and 2 bases from J, with 10 bases in between. In germline, CDR1 is SGHRS, CDR2 YFSETQ.

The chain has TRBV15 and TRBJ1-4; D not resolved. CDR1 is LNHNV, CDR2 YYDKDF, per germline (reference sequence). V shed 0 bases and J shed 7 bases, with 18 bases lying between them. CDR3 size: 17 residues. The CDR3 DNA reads TGTGCCACCAGCAGAGATCTGAGATATACAGAGGGTGAAAAACTGTTTTTT. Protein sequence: CATSRDLRYTEGEKLFF.

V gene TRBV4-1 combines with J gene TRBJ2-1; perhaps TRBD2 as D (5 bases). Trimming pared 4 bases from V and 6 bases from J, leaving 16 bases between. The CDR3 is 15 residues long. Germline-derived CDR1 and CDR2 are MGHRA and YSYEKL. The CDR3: CASSPRNLSGNEQFF. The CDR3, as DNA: TGCGCCAGCAGCCCACGGAACCTCAGCGGCAATGAGCAGTTCTTC.

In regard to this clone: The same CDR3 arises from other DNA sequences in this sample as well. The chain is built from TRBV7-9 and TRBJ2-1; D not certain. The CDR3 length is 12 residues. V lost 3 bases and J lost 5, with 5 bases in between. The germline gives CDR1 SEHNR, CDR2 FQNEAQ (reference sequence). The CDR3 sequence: CASSLGNNEQFF. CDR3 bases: TGTGCCAGCAGCTTGGGGAACAATGAGCAGTTCTTC.

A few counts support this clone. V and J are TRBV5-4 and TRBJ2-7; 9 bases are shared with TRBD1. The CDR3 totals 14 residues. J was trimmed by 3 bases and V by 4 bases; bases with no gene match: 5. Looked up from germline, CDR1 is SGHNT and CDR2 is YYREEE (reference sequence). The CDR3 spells CASSPGTGFYEQYF. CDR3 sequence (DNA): TGTGCCAGCAGCCCCGGGACAGGGTTCTACGAGCAGTACTTC. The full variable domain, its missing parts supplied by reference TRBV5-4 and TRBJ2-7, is ETGVTQSPTHLIKTRGQQVTLRCSSQSGHNTVSWYQQALGQGPQFIFQYYREEENGRGNFPPRFSGLQFPNYSSELNVNALELDDSALYLCASSPGTGFYEQYFGPGTRLTVT.

CDR3: CASSVPGDTQYF. CDR3 DNA: TGTGCCAGCAGCGTACCCGGAGATACGCAGTATTTT. V and J are TRBV9 and TRBJ2-3; D not resolved. CDR3 length: 12 residues. The V gene lost 1 base and the J gene lost 5 bases, with 5 bases spanning the gap. The V gene's germline CDR1 is SGDLS and CDR2 YYNGEE.

The CDR3 region is CASSGPGQGPGYEQYF. Written as DNA, the CDR3 is TGTGCCAGCAGTGGACCGGGACAGGGGCCGGGGTACGAGCAGTACTTC. The chain employs TRBV6-1 and TRBJ2-7; 10 nucleotides match TRBD1. The length of the CDR3 is 16 residues. Per germline, CDR1 MNHNS and CDR2 SASEGT. The V and J ends lost 4 bases and 4 bases, in that order; junction bases with no gene match: 10.

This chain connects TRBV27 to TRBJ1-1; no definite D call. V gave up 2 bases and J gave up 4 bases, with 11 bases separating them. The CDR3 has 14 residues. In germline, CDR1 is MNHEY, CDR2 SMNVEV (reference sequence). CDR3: CASSLNGVGTEAFF. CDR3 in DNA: TGTGCCAGCAGTTTAAATGGAGTGGGCACTGAAGCTTTCTTT.

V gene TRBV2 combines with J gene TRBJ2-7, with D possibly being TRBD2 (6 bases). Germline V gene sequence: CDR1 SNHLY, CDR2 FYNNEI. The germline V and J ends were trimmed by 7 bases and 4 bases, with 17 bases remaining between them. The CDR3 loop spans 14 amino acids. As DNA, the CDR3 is TGTGCCAGCACCCCATACCCGACTAGTTACGAGCAGTACTTC. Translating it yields CASTPYPTSYEQYF.

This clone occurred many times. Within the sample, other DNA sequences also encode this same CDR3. The chain's CDR3 is CASSLDRDNQPQHF. The CDR3 DNA is TGTGCCAGCAGCTTAGACCGGGACAATCAGCCCCAGCATTTT. The V and J genes are TRBV7-6 and TRBJ1-5; D remains unclear. This CDR3 region has 14 residues. Trimming took 1 base from V and 3 from J, leaving 7 bases between them. Germline CDR1 and CDR2: SGHVS and FNYEAQ.

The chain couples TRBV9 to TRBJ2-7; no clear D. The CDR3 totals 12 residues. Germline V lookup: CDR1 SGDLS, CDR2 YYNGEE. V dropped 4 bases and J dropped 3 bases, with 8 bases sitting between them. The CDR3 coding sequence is TGTGCCAGCAGCAAAAATGGCTACGAGCAGTACTTC. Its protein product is CASSKNGYEQYF.

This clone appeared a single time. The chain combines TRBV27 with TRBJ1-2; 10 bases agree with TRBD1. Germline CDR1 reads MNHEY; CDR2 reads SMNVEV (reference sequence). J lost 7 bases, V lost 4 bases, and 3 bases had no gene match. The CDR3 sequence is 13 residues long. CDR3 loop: CASSSDRGFGYTF. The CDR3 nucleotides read TGTGCCAGCAGTTCGGACAGGGGGTTTGGCTACACCTTC.